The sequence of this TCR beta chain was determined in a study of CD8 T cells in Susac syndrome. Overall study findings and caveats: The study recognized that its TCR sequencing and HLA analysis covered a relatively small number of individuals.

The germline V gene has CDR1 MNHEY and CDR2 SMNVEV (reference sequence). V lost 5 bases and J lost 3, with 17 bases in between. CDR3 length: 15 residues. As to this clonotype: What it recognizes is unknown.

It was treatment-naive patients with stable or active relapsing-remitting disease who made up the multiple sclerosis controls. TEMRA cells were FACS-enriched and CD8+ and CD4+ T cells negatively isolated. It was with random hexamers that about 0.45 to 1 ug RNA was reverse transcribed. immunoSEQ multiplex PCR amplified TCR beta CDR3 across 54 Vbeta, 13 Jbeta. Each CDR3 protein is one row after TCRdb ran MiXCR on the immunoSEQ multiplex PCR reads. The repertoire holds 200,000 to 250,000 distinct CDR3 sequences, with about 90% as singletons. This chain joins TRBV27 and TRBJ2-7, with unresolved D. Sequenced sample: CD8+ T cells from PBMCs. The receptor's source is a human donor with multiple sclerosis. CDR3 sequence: CASSPAGIGLYEQYF. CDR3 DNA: TGTGCCAGCAGTCCGGCTGGGATTGGCCTCTACGAGCAGTACTTC.